These 28 T cell receptor beta chains were sequenced from one sample in a study of blood T cell repertoires in COVID-19. Repertoires were generated with immunoSEQ multiplex PCR, while TCRdb's copy carries only in-frame clones and drops some. The sample yields about 430,000 clones, over 85% seen once. What was sequenced was peripheral blood. These receptors all come from a man aged 18 to 30 with COVID-19, enrolled during active disease.

CDR3 sequence: CATSDLAGQLHEKLFF. CDR3 nucleotide sequence: TGTGCCACCAGTGATTTAGCGGGGCAGTTGCACGAAAAACTGTTTTTT. V is TRBV24-1 and J is TRBJ1-4; D might be TRBD1 (5 bases). V was cut by 1 base and J by 8 bases, with 16 bases left in between. The CDR3 has 16 amino acids. The germline V gene has CDR1 KGHDR and CDR2 SFDVKD.

This chain joins TRBV12-3 or TRBV12-4 and TRBJ2-7; D is ambiguous. The CDR3 has 12 residues. V was trimmed by 8 bases and J by 1 base, leaving 9 bases between them. The CDR3 is CASAQVSYEQYF. Written as DNA, the CDR3 is TGTGCCAGCGCCCAGGTTTCCTACGAGCAGTACTTC.

In its sample, this clone was seen once. The chain employs TRBV6-5 and TRBJ2-1; TRBD2 agrees at 8 bases. The CDR3 sequence is 14 residues long. The germline V gene has CDR1 MNHEY and CDR2 SVGAGI. V gave up 7 bases and J gave up 7 bases; unmatched junction bases: 9. For the CDR3, the DNA is TGTGCCAGCAAGGTAGCGGGGAGAAGGAATGAGCAGTTCTTC. Translating gives CASKVAGRRNEQFF.

In DNA, the CDR3 is TGTGCCAGCAGCTTGAGGGCAGGGCGGAACTCTGGGGCCAACGTCCTGACTTTC. The encoded protein is CASSLRAGRNSGANVLTF. The genes are TRBV5-4 and TRBJ2-6, with D possibly TRBD1 on 5 matching bases. V dropped 1 base and J dropped 0 bases, with 14 bases sitting between them. The CDR3 has 18 amino acids. CDR1 is SGHNT, CDR2 YYREEE, per germline (reference sequence).

CDR3 DNA sequence: TGTGCCAGCAGCCCCGGACGGATGGGCGGAGGAGATACGCAGTATTTT. It codes for CASSPGRMGGGDTQYF. J is TRBJ2-3 and V is TRBV6-4, with D possibly TRBD2 on 5 matching bases. The CDR3 totals 16 residues. Germline CDR1 and CDR2: MRHNA and SNTAGT. V lost 6 bases, J lost 5 bases, and 21 bases lay in between.

This chain joins TRBV5-1 and TRBJ1-5; the D is unclear. The CDR3 is 14 residues long. Trimming took off 0 bases at V and 3 bases at J, with 7 bases between the two ends. Germline CDR1 is SGHRS and CDR2 is YFSETQ. As DNA, the CDR3 is TGCGCCAGCAGCTTGGACTCCAACAATCAGCCCCAGCATTTT. This sequence encodes CASSLDSNNQPQHF.

This clone was seen just once. The chain carries TRBV29-1 and TRBJ1-2; D unclear. V was shortened by 0 bases and J by 5 bases, with 10 bases between the two germline ends. This CDR3 region has 13 residues. CDR1 is SQVTM and CDR2 is ANQGSEA in the germline V gene. Here the CDR3 reads CSVEDREGYGYTF. In DNA, the CDR3 is TGCAGCGTTGAAGATCGGGAAGGGTATGGCTACACCTTC.

The V and J genes are TRBV19 and TRBJ2-1; D is possibly TRBD2 (5 bases). Trimming took 5 bases from V and 2 from J, leaving 22 bases between them. Germline CDR1 reads LNHDA; CDR2 reads SQIVND (reference sequence). CDR3 size: 18 residues. The CDR3 nucleotides read TGTGCCAGTAGTCTACGGTGTCGAGGGCCAGACGCCTACAATGAGCAGTTCTTC. Encoded protein: CASSLRCRGPDAYNEQFF.

V gene TRBV2 combines with J gene TRBJ1-6, with TRBD1 as a possible D gene (6 bases). CDR1 is SNHLY and CDR2 is FYNNEI in the germline V gene. The CDR3 is 13 residues long. Trimming pared 10 bases from V and 7 bases from J, leaving 14 bases between. The CDR3 nucleotides read TGTGCCACCTTGAGACAGGCCAATTCACCCCTCCACTTT. Protein: CATLRQANSPLHF.

V usage is TRBV3-1 (or the pseudogene TRBV3-2) and J usage is TRBJ2-1; possibly TRBD2 for D (5 bases). CDR3 size: 15 residues. Germline assignment: CDR1 LGHDT and CDR2 YNNKEL (reference sequence). Trimming pared 2 bases from V and 7 bases from J, leaving 15 bases between. The chain's CDR3 is CASSQRMAGGNEQFF. In nucleotides, the CDR3 is TGTGCCAGCAGCCAAAGGATGGCGGGCGGGAATGAGCAGTTCTTC.

The genes are TRBV10-3 and TRBJ1-4, with D tentatively TRBD1 (6 bases). The CDR3 covers 13 residues. Germline V lookup: CDR1 ENHRY, CDR2 SYGVKD. Trimming took off 0 bases at V and 12 bases at J, with 11 bases between the two ends. The CDR3 loop is CAISESVQGELFF. DNA of the CDR3: TGTGCCATCAGTGAGTCTGTACAGGGAGAACTGTTTTTT.

The chain joins TRBV7-8 to TRBJ2-5, with D maybe TRBD2 (5 bases). Trimming took off 5 bases at V and 2 bases at J, with 9 bases between the two ends. Germline V CDR1 and CDR2: SGHVS, FQNEAQ. The CDR3 consists of 13 residues. CDR3 in DNA: TGTGCCAGCAGCCCACGAGGGCAAGAGACCCAGTACTTC. Residues: CASSPRGQETQYF.

J is TRBJ1-1 and V is TRBV3-1 (or the pseudogene TRBV3-2); 8 nucleotides align to TRBD1. The V and J ends lost 5 bases and 7 bases, in that order; junction bases with no gene match: 6. The CDR3 is 13 residues long. Germline V CDR1 and CDR2: LGHDT, YNNKEL (reference sequence). The CDR3 sequence is CASSWTGSGEAFF. The CDR3 nucleotides are TGTGCCAGCAGCTGGACAGGGTCGGGTGAAGCTTTCTTT.

This sequence joins TRBV9 and TRBJ1-4, with D unresolved. CDR1 is SGDLS and CDR2 is YYNGEE in the germline V gene. The CDR3 is 15 residues long. Trimming stripped 0 bases from V and 8 bases from J, with 14 bases between. The CDR3 region has the DNA TGTGCCAGCAGCGTAGACGAGGGATTTGACGAAAAACTGTTTTTT. This encodes CASSVDEGFDEKLFF. The full variable domain, in which reference TRBV9 and TRBJ1-4 provide the parts outside the CDR3, is DSGVTQTPKHLITATGQRVTLRCSPRSGDLSVYWYQQSLDQGLQFLIQYYNGEERAKGNILERFSAQQFPDLHSELNLSSLELGDSALYFCASSVDEGFDEKLFFGSGTQLSVL.

The rearrangement joins TRBV6-5 to TRBJ1-3; 7 nucleotides match TRBD1. V shed 2 bases and J 5 bases; nucleotides not matched to a gene: 6. The CDR3 length is 15 residues. In germline, CDR1 is MNHEY, CDR2 SVGAGI. The CDR3 nucleotides read TGTGCCAGCAGTTACGAGACAGGGATTCGAAACACCATATATTTT. Translation: CASSYETGIRNTIYF.

The chain recombines TRBV30 with TRBJ2-3; 8 bases are shared with TRBD2. This CDR3 spans 14 amino acids. V lost 2 bases to trimming and J lost 0 bases; unmatched junction nucleotides: 1. Germline V gene data show CDR1 as GTSNPN and CDR2 as SVGIG (reference sequence). The CDR3 region is CAWSPSGSTDTQYF. CDR3 coding DNA: TGTGCCTGGAGTCCTAGCGGGAGCACAGATACGCAGTATTTT.

The chain combines TRBV10-1 with TRBJ2-1, with D tentatively TRBD2 (6 bases). This CDR3 is built from 14 residues. CDR1 and CDR2 (germline): WNHNN, SYGVQD (reference sequence). The ends were cut back, 4 bases at V and 9 bases at J, with 16 bases in the middle. CDR3 in amino acids: CASSGSRGGVEQFF. CDR3 sequence (DNA): TGCGCCAGCAGTGGGTCGAGGGGAGGCGTTGAGCAGTTCTTC.

The chain has TRBV5-6 and TRBJ2-5, with D perhaps TRBD2 (5 bases). CDR3 size: 16 residues. Trimming cost V 0 bases and J 2 bases, with 14 bases left between them. Germline assignment: CDR1 SGHDT and CDR2 YYEEEE. The CDR3 DNA follows: TGTGCCAGCAGCTTGGGACTAACCCCGTGGCAAGAGACCCAGTACTTC. Its translation: CASSLGLTPWQETQYF. Full variable domain (outside the CDR3, taken from reference TRBV5-6 and TRBJ2-5): DAGVTQSPTHLIKTRGQQVTLRCSPKSGHDTVSWYQQALGQGPQFIFQYYEEEERQRGNFPDRFSGHQFPNYSSELNVNALLLGDSALYLCASSLGLTPWQETQYFGPGTRLLVL.

The chain uses TRBV11-3 and TRBJ1-1; D is unresolved. CDR1 and CDR2 (germline): SGHNT, YENEEA. This CDR3 comprises 16 residues. The germline V and J ends were trimmed by 2 bases and 1 base, with 14 bases remaining between them. This CDR3 is CASSLPLYKKNTEAFF. In nucleotides, the CDR3 is TGTGCCAGCAGCTTACCCTTATACAAGAAGAACACTGAAGCTTTCTTT.

This chain connects TRBV2 to TRBJ2-5; D gene unclear. With 10 bases removed from V and 4 bases from J, the gap between germline ends came to 16 bases. There are 13 residues in the CDR3. CDR1 is SNHLY and CDR2 is FYNNEI in the germline V gene. This CDR3 is CATQINILETQYF. CDR3 bases: TGTGCCACGCAAATCAACATTCTAGAGACCCAGTACTTC.

The chain is built from TRBV6-5 and TRBJ2-5, with 10 bases identical to TRBD1. Germline V gives CDR1 MNHEY, CDR2 SVGAGI. With V trimmed by 1 base and J by 5 bases, 4 bases remained unmatched. This CDR3 contains 15 residues. This chain's CDR3 is CASSYWTGGLETQYF. In DNA, the CDR3 is TGTGCCAGCAGTTACTGGACAGGGGGGTTGGAGACCCAGTACTTC.

The gene calls are TRBV10-3 and TRBJ1-6; TRBD1 aligns across 8 bases. The CDR3 extends over 15 amino acids. V lost 4 bases and J lost 5; bases outside the gene matches: 4. Per germline, CDR1 ENHRY and CDR2 SYGVKD. DNA of the CDR3: TGTGCCATCAGTGCCGGGACAGGCGATAATTCACCCCTCCACTTT. Translation gives CAISAGTGDNSPLHF.

The CDR3 coding sequence is TGTGCCAGCAGTTATGGACAGGGGCAGCCCCAGCATTTT. It specifies CASSYGQGQPQHF. The V call is TRBV12-3 or TRBV12-4, the J call TRBJ1-5; 9 bases match TRBD1. V was pared by 4 bases and J by 7 bases, with 2 bases of the junction left unmatched. The CDR3 runs 13 residues.

This chain joins TRBV30 and TRBJ2-7; maybe TRBD1 (5 bases). Germline V gene sequence: CDR1 GTSNPN, CDR2 SVGIG (reference sequence). V gave up 3 bases and J gave up 4 bases, with 13 bases separating them. The CDR3 runs 13 residues. In DNA, the CDR3 is TGTGCCTGGAGGGGTCAGGGTAGGTACGAGCAGTACTTC. Encoded protein: CAWRGQGRYEQYF.

The DNA of the CDR3 is TGTGCCAGTAGTATGACAGGGCTGGGCTCACCCCTCCACTTT. Encoded protein: CASSMTGLGSPLHF. The J gene is TRBJ1-6, the V gene TRBV19; 7 nucleotides align to TRBD1. CDR1 is LNHDA, CDR2 SQIVND, per germline (reference sequence). V shed 3 bases, J shed 10 bases, and the junction held 6 bases outside the gene matches. The CDR3 has 14 residues.

The V gene is TRBV5-1, the J gene TRBJ2-5; D not resolved. This CDR3 comprises 15 residues. Germline loops: CDR1 SGHRS, CDR2 YFSETQ. Trimming shortened V by 0 bases and J by 1 base, and 10 bases separated the two germline ends. CDR3 coding DNA: TGCGCCAGCAGCTTGGCAGGCAGCCCCCAAGAGACCCAGTACTTC. Translated, it gives CASSLAGSPQETQYF.

The rearrangement links TRBV18 to TRBJ1-2; TRBD1 agrees at 9 bases. Trimming at V came to 5 bases and at J to 4 bases, leaving 14 bases not matched to a gene. In germline, CDR1 is KGHSH, CDR2 LQKENI. The CDR3 has 17 residues. CDR3 DNA: TGTGCCAGCTCAGCTACGGACAGGGGCTTAACAGGCTATGGCTACACCTTC. Translation: CASSATDRGLTGYGYTF.

This clone turned up a few times. This sequence joins TRBV2 and TRBJ2-1, with TRBD2 matching 8 bases. There are 14 residues in the CDR3. V trimming: 6 bases; J trimming: 7 bases; junction bases outside the gene matches: 8. CDR1 SNHLY and CDR2 FYNNEI come from the germline V gene. CDR3: CASRGIAGMNEQFF. The CDR3 DNA sequence: TGTGCCAGCAGAGGGATAGCGGGGATGAATGAGCAGTTCTTC.